The T cell receptor (beta chain) described here comes from a study of OX40 agonist ivuxolimab in advanced cancers. The table came from immunoSEQ multiplex PCR; TCRdb's copy has only in-frame clones and leaves some out. The table includes over 150,000 clones, approximately 94% detected once. This clone is a singleton in its sample. The CDR3 is 14 amino acids. Per germline, CDR1 SGDLS and CDR2 YYNGEE. V lost 4 bases and J lost 3, with 8 bases in between. The sample consisted of CD4+ or CD8+ T cells sorted from blood, taken in a trial of the OX40 agonist ivuxolimab. V is TRBV9 and J is TRBJ2-6; the D gene is possibly TRBD1 (6 bases). The source of this sequence is an adult with an advanced solid tumor such as melanoma, head and neck, liver or kidney cancer. The CDR3 sequence is CASSSGDGANVLTF. CDR3 nucleotide sequence: TGTGCCAGCAGCTCAGGGGATGGGGCCAACGTCCTGACTTTC.